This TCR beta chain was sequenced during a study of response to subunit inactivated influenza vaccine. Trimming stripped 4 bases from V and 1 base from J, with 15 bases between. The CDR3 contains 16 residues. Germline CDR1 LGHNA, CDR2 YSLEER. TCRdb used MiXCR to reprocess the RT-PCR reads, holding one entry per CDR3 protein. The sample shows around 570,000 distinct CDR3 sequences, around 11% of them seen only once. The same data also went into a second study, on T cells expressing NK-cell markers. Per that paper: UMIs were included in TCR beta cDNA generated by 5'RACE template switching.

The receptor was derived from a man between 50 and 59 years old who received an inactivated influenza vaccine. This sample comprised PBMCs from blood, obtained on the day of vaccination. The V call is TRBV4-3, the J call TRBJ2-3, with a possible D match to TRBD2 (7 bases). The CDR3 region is CASSRGGASGTDTQYF. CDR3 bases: TGCGCCAGCAGCCGGGGGGGGGCCTCCGGCACAGATACGCAGTATTTT.